In its sample, the clone carrying this T cell receptor (beta chain) was seen a few times. Antigen specificity is unknown. This CDR3 region has 16 residues. Trimming left V 0 bases short and J 0 bases short, with 9 bases between. CDR1 and CDR2 (germline): SGHRS, YFSETQ. This specimen belongs to a study of cytomegalovirus exposure and HLA in healthy donors. Researchers ran the PCR with 60 Vbeta and 13 Jbeta primers. The method was immunoSEQ multiplex PCR; TCRdb's version includes in-frame clones alone and lacks a portion of them. This repertoire shows tens of thousands of clones, around 68% found once; its top ten account for approximately 16%. Study-wide points: The availability of immune exposure information extended only to CMV serostatus.

Sequencing input: PBMCs. This receptor was identified in a woman in her thirties or forties in good health and CMV-seropositive. This rearrangement joins TRBV5-1 to TRBJ1-4; D not resolved. The CDR3, as DNA: TGCGCCAGCAGCTTGGCCATCTATGCAACTAATGAAAAACTGTTTTTT. It codes for CASSLAIYATNEKLFF.